A selection of T cell receptor beta chains follows, all from one sample in a study of early T cells in non-severe SARS-CoV-2 infection. One entry per CDR3 protein results from TCRdb running MiXCR on the 5' RACE reads. This sample has about 40,000 distinct CDR3 sequences, with roughly 7.9% found just once. The sequencing here drew on whole blood, taken at baseline. Source of these receptors: an adult who was a healthcare worker with PCR-confirmed SARS-CoV-2 infection or an uninfected control (not recorded which). Both conserved end residues are part of each CDR3. Fields, in order: D gene, J gene, V gene, clone size, CDR3 protein, CDR3 DNA. D genes are given only for firm matches. Expanded clones are given a class, and other clones once, few, many or no size at all.

>TRBD1|TRBJ2-7|TRBV28|many
CASSPSDRATYEQYF
TGTGCCAGCAGTCCGTCAGACAGGGCGACCTACGAGCAGTACTTC
>TRBD2|TRBJ2-7|TRBV11-2|few
CASSSWTSGAYEQYF
TGTGCCAGCAGCTCCTGGACTAGCGGGGCCTACGAGCAGTACTTC
>-|TRBJ2-3|TRBV3-1|-
CASSSSTDTQYF
TGTGCCAGCAGCAGTAGCACAGATACGCAGTATTTT
>-|TRBJ1-2|TRBV10-2|many
CASSASPGEGYGYTF
TGCGCCAGCAGTGCTTCTCCCGGGGAGGGGTATGGCTACACCTTC
>-|TRBJ2-5|TRBV7-9|-
CASRRRDHQETQYF
TGTGCCAGCAGGCGCCGGGACCACCAAGAGACCCAGTACTTC
>-|TRBJ2-3|TRBV4-3|-
CASSQGTSPSTDTQYF
TGCGCCAGCAGCCAAGGTACTAGCCCTAGCACAGATACGCAGTATTTT
>TRBD2|TRBJ2-1|TRBV20-1|few
CSAFYSAGAYNEQFF
TGCAGTGCTTTCTACTCAGCGGGGGCGTACAATGAGCAGTTCTTC
>TRBD1|TRBJ1-1|TRBV5-1|few
CASSVWTGVGSTEAFF
TGCGCCAGCAGCGTATGGACAGGGGTAGGGAGCACTGAAGCTTTCTTT
>-|TRBJ2-7|TRBV20-1|few
CSAQSRVPYEQYF
TGCAGTGCCCAGTCCAGGGTCCCCTACGAGCAGTACTTC
>-|TRBJ2-7|TRBV13|few
CASSLGTHTTYEQYF
TGTGCCAGCAGCTTAGGGACACATACAACCTACGAGCAGTACTTC
>-|TRBJ2-5|TRBV14|-
CASSRGTVIQETQYF
TGTGCCAGCAGCCGCGGGACAGTGATCCAAGAGACCCAGTACTTC
>-|TRBJ2-1|TRBV4-3|-
CASSHHGVYNEQFF
TGCGCCAGCAGCCACCATGGGGTTTACAATGAGCAGTTCTTC
>-|TRBJ2-3|TRBV6-6|few
CASSPQLNTQYF
TGTGCCAGCAGCCCCCAGCTCAATACGCAGTATTTT
>TRBD2|TRBJ2-3|TRBV20-1|few
CSAYKGLAGPDTQYF
TGCAGTGCTTATAAGGGACTAGCGGGGCCAGATACGCAGTATTTT
>-|TRBJ2-3|TRBV28|-
CASSMTRDTQYF
TGTGCCAGCAGTATGACCCGAGATACGCAGTATTTT
>TRBD2|TRBJ2-5|TRBV3-1|-
CASRTSGGPETQYF
TGTGCCAGCCGGACTAGCGGGGGGCCAGAGACCCAGTACTTC
>-|TRBJ1-5|TRBV18|few
CASSPAGVGNQPQHF
TGTGCCAGCTCCCCAGCAGGGGTCGGCAATCAGCCCCAGCATTTT
>TRBD2|TRBJ2-5|TRBV3-1|once
CASSLLGLAGGRETQYF
TGTGCCAGCAGCCTCCTAGGACTAGCGGGGGGACGAGAGACCCAGTACTTC
>-|TRBJ1-6|TRBV5-6|-
CASSLRGAVSPLHF
TGTGCCAGCAGCTTGCGGGGGGCTGTTTCACCCCTCCACTTT
>TRBD1|TRBJ2-4|TRBV28|many
CASSSSGQGYF
TGTGCCAGCAGTTCATCGGGACAGGGTTACTTC
>TRBD1|TRBJ1-1|TRBV14|many
CASSHYRGPGNTEAFF
TGTGCCAGCAGCCACTACAGGGGGCCGGGGAACACTGAAGCTTTCTTT
>TRBD1|TRBJ1-2|TRBV6-5|many
CASWDSGNYGYTF
TGTGCCAGCTGGGACAGTGGGAACTATGGCTACACCTTC
>-|TRBJ2-1|TRBV5-4|-
CASSLGGTSNEQFF
TGTGCCAGCAGCTTGGGTGGGACATCTAATGAGCAGTTCTTC
>-|TRBJ1-5|TRBV6-5|many
CASSSAVNQPQHF
TGTGCCAGCAGTTCGGCAGTCAATCAGCCCCAGCATTTT
>TRBD1|TRBJ2-4|TRBV3-1|few
CASSRSDRVGTKNIQYF
TGTGCCAGCAGCAGATCCGACAGGGTTGGAACCAAAAACATTCAGTACTTC
>TRBD1|TRBJ1-6|TRBV11-2|-
CASRRGQGSSPLHF
TGTGCCAGCAGGAGGGGACAGGGCTCCTCACCCCTCCACTTT
>TRBD1|TRBJ2-6|TRBV6-6|many
CASSQLDRAGANVLTF
TGTGCCAGCAGTCAACTGGACAGGGCCGGGGCCAACGTCCTGACTTTC
>-|TRBJ2-2|TRBV29-1|many
CSASRISGPPVGELFF
TGCAGCGCCTCCCGGATTAGTGGGCCCCCCGTTGGGGAGCTGTTTTTT
>TRBD1|TRBJ2-2|TRBV6-2/TRBV6-3|few
CASSFATGAGELFF
TGTGCCAGCAGCTTCGCGACAGGGGCCGGGGAGCTGTTTTTT
>-|TRBJ2-1|TRBV18|-
CASSPRGDSLTTEQFF
TGTGCCAGCTCGCCTAGGGGCGACAGCCTCACCACGGAGCAGTTCTTC
>TRBD2|TRBJ2-1|TRBV6-6|many
CASSYSRGYNEQFF
TGTGCCAGCAGTTACTCGCGGGGGTACAATGAGCAGTTCTTC
>-|TRBJ2-1|TRBV4-3|few
CASSLTTGDYNEQFF
TGCGCCAGCAGCCTGACGACGGGGGACTACAATGAGCAGTTCTTC
>-|TRBJ2-1|TRBV11-2|few
CASSSLRAGPSYNEQFF
TGTGCCAGCAGCTCCCTTAGGGCAGGGCCTTCCTACAATGAGCAGTTCTTC
>-|TRBJ1-5|TRBV11-1|-
CASSPDHNQPQHF
TGTGCCAGCAGCCCTGATCACAATCAGCCCCAGCATTTT
>-|TRBJ1-5|TRBV6-1|few
CASSDGPNQPQHF
TGTGCCAGCAGTGACGGCCCCAATCAGCCCCAGCATTTT
>-|TRBJ2-7|TRBV10-1|many
CASSAGAYEQYF
TGCGCCAGCAGCGCCGGGGCCTACGAGCAGTACTTC
>-|TRBJ2-5|TRBV15|-
CATRPTVSETQYF
TGTGCCACCAGGCCTACAGTCTCGGAGACCCAGTACTTC
>TRBD1|TRBJ2-7|TRBV11-2|few
CASSTATGTGYEQYF
TGTGCCAGCAGCACCGCGACCGGGACAGGATACGAGCAGTACTTC
>-|TRBJ2-1|TRBV12-3/TRBV12-4|many
CASSYGPEQFF
TGTGCCAGCTCTTACGGGCCTGAGCAGTTCTTC
>TRBD1|TRBJ2-5|TRBV29-1|few
CSVEKTQGVFQETQYF
TGCAGCGTTGAAAAAACGCAGGGGGTGTTCCAAGAGACCCAGTACTTC
>-|TRBJ1-6|TRBV28|few
CASVTHINNSPLHF
TGTGCCAGCGTGACACACATTAATAATTCACCCCTCCACTTT
>TRBD1|TRBJ1-1|TRBV2|-
CASSARTGGGYTEAFF
TGTGCCAGCAGTGCGAGGACAGGGGGAGGATACACTGAAGCTTTCTTT
>-|TRBJ2-3|TRBV11-2|few
CASSHEPAGTQYF
TGTGCCAGCAGCCATGAGCCCGCGGGCACGCAGTATTTT
>-|TRBJ2-7|TRBV20-1|-
CSARDTGFYEQYF
TGCAGTGCTAGAGATACAGGGTTCTACGAGCAGTACTTC
>-|TRBJ2-6|TRBV4-3|-
CASSQEVTSGANVLTF
TGCGCCAGCAGCCAAGAGGTAACCTCTGGGGCCAACGTCCTGACTTTC
>-|TRBJ2-7|TRBV20-1|few
CSAISTENSYEQYF
TGCAGTGCTATTTCCACCGAAAATTCCTACGAGCAGTACTTC
>-|TRBJ2-5|TRBV10-3|many
CATNSGTEETQYF
TGTGCCACAAACTCCGGGACCGAAGAGACCCAGTACTTC
>TRBD2|TRBJ2-1|TRBV6-1|few
CASRAGTSVGEQFF
TGTGCCAGCAGGGCCGGGACTAGCGTTGGTGAGCAGTTCTTC
>-|TRBJ2-3|TRBV30|few
CAWSVTDTQYF
TGTGCCTGGAGTGTCACAGATACGCAGTATTTT
>-|TRBJ1-6|TRBV6-6|few
CASSYLEGGSPLHF
TGTGCCAGCAGTTACTTGGAAGGGGGTTCACCCCTCCACTTT
>-|TRBJ1-4|TRBV4-3|many
CASSQEGGAREKLFF
TGCGCCAGCAGCCAAGAGGGGGGGGCGCGCGAAAAACTGTTTTTT
>TRBD1|TRBJ2-7|TRBV5-1|-
CASSSGQIGQDEQYF
TGCGCCAGCAGCTCGGGACAGATCGGTCAAGACGAGCAGTACTTC